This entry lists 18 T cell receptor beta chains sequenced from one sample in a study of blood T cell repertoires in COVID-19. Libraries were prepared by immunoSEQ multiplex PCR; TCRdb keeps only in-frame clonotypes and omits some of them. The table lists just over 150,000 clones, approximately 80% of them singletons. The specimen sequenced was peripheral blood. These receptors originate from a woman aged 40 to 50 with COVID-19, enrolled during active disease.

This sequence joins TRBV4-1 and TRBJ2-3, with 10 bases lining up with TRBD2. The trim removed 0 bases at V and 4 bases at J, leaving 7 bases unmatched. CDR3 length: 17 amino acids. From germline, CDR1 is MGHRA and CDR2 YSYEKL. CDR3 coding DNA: TGCGCCAGCAGCCAAGACCCTAGCGGGAGTAGGTCAGATACGCAGTATTTT. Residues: CASSQDPSGSRSDTQYF.

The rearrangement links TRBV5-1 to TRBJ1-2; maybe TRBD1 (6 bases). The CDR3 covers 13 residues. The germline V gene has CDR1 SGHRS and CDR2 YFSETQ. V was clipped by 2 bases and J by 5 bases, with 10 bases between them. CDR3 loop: CASSLQGAYGYTF. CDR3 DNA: TGCGCCAGCAGCTTACAGGGCGCTTATGGCTACACCTTC.

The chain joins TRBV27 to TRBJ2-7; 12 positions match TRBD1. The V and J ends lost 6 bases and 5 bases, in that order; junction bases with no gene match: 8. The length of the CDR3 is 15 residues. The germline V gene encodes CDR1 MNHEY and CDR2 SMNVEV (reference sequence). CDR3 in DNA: TGTGCCAGCAGCTCGGCCGGGACAGGGGGCCACGAGCAGTACTTC. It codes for CASSSAGTGGHEQYF.

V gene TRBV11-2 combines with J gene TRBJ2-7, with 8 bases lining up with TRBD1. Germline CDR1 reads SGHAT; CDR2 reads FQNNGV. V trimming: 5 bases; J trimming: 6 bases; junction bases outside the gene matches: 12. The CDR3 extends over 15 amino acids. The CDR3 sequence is CASSALTAGGVEQYV. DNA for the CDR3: TGTGCCAGCAGCGCTTTGACAGCAGGGGGCGTCGAGCAGTACGTC.

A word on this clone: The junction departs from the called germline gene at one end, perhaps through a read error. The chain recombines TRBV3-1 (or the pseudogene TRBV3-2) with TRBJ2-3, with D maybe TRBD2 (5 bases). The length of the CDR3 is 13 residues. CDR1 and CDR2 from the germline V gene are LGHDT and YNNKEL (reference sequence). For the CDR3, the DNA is TGTGCCAGCAGCCAAGATCCACTAGGAACGGTACATTTT. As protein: CASSQDPLGTVHF.

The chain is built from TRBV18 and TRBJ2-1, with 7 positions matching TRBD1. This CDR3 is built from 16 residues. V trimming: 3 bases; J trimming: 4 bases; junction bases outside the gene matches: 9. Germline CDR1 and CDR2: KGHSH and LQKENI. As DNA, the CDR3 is TGTGCCAGCTCACCTTGGGGGACAGAGACTTACAATGAGCAGTTCTTC. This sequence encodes CASSPWGTETYNEQFF.

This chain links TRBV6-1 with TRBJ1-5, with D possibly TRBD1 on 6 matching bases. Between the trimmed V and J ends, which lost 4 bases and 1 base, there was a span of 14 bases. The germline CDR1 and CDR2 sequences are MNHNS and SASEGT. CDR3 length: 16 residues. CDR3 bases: TGTGCCAGCAGTGCATTGGGGGCAGTGAGCAATCAGCCCCAGCATTTT. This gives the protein CASSALGAVSNQPQHF.

The CDR3 here is CSVNTLTANYGYTF. In DNA form, the CDR3 reads TGCAGCGTCAACACCCTTACAGCTAACTATGGCTACACCTTC. The chain is built from TRBV29-1 and TRBJ1-2; D gene unclear. This CDR3 comprises 14 residues. Trimming removed 6 bases from V and 0 bases from J, with 14 bases in between. Germline V gives CDR1 SQVTM, CDR2 ANQGSEA.

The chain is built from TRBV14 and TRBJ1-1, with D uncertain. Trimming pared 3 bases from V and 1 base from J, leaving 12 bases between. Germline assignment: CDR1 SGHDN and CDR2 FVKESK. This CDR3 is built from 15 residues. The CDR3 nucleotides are TGTGCCAGCAGCCACTACAGAACAAAGAACACTGAAGCTTTCTTT. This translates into CASSHYRTKNTEAFF.

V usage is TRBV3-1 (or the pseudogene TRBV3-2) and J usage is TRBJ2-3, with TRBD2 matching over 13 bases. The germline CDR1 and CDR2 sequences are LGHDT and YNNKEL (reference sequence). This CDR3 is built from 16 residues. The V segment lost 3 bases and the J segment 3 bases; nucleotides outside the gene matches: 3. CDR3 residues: CASSQVLAGGTDTQYF. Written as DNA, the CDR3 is TGTGCCAGCAGCCAGGTACTAGCGGGAGGGACAGATACGCAGTATTTT.

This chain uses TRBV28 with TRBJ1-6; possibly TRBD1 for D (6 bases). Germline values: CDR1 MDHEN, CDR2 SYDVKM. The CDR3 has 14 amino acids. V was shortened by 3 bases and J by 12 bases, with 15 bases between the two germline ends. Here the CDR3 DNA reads TGTGCCAGCAGTTTGGGGACTACAGGGATACCCCTCCACTTT. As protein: CASSLGTTGIPLHF. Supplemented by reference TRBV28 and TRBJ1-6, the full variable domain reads DVKVTQSSRYLVKRTGEKVFLECVQDMDHENMFWYRQDPGLGLRLIYFSYDVKMKEKGDIPEGYSVSREKKERFSLILESASTNQTSMYLCASSLGTTGIPLHFGNGTRLTVT.

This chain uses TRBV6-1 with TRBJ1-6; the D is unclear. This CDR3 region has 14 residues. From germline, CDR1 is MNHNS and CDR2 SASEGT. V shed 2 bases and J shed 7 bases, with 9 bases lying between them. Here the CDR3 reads CASSEWSWNSPLHF. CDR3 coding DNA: TGTGCCAGCAGTGAATGGAGTTGGAATTCACCCCTCCACTTT.

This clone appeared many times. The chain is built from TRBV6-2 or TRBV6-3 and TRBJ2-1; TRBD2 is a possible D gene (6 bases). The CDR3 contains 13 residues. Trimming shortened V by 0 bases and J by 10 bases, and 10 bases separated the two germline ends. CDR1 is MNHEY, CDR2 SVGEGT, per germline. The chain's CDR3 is CASSYSTAGEQFF. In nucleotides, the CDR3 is TGTGCCAGCAGTTACTCGACGGCGGGGGAGCAGTTCTTC.

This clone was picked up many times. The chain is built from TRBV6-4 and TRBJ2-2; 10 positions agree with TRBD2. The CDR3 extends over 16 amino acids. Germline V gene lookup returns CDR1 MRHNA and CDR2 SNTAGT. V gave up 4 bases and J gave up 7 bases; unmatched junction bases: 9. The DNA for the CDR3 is TGTGCCAGCAGTGTGTCTAGCGGGAGCTTTGGCGGGGAGCTGTTTTTT. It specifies CASSVSSGSFGGELFF.

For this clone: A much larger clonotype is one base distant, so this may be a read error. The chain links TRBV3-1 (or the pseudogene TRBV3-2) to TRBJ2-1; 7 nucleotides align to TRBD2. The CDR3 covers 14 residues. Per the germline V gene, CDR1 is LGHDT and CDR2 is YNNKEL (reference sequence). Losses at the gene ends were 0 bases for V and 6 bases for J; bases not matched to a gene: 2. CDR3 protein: CASSQEGGSNEQFF. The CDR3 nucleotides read TGTGCCAGCAGCCAAGAGGGGGGGAGCAATGAGCAGTTCTTC.

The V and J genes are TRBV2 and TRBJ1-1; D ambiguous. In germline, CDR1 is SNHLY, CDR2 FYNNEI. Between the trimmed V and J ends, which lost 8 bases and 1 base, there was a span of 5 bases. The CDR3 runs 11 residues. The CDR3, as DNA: TGTGCCAGCCCCAGGAACACTGAAGCTTTCTTT. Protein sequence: CASPRNTEAFF.

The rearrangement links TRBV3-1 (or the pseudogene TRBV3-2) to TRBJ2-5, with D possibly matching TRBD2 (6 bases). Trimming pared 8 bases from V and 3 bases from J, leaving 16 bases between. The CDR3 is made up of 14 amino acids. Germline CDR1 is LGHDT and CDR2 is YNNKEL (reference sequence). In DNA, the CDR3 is TGTGCCAGCCAAGAAGGGCGGGGTAAAGAGACCCAGTACTTC. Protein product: CASQEGRGKETQYF.

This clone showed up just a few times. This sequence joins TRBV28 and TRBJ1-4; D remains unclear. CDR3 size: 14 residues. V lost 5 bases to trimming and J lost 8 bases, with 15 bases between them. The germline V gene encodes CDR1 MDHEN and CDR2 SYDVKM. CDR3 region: CASSQPGGPEKLFF. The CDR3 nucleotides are TGTGCCAGCAGTCAGCCGGGAGGGCCCGAAAAACTGTTTTTT.